The entry below describes one TCR beta chain. Antigen: not known. The data were obtained in a study of cytomegalovirus exposure and HLA in healthy donors. Findings of the study overall: Cytomegalovirus-associated TCR beta chains were listed, numbering 150 to 200. In a later analysis, first-cohort TCR clusters were found to tend to co-occur in the 130 or so validation repertoires.

The donors were in the roughly 120-subject validation cohort, distinct from the approximately 670-subject first cohort. TCRdb's copy holds only in-frame clones and misses some; the assay was immunoSEQ multiplex PCR. Seen here are some 320,000 clones, about 85% observed once, and the top ten hold 0.95% to 1.5%. The TCR comes from a woman aged 25 to 45 in good health and CMV-seropositive. Sequencing input: PBMCs.

The CDR3 DNA reads as TGTGCCAGCAGCGCCACTAGCGGGGGGGCCTACGAGCAGTACTTC. Protein: CASSATSGGAYEQYF. This chain uses TRBV11-2 with TRBJ2-7; 13 bases agree with TRBD2. This CDR3 contains 15 residues. V lost 5 bases to trimming and J lost 2 bases; unmatched junction nucleotides: 3. The germline V gene has CDR1 SGHAT and CDR2 FQNNGV.